This section outlines one T cell receptor (beta chain) sequence together with its context. Its antigen remains unknown. Described time point: peripheral blood 6 weeks after treatment start. Pretreatment sampling and on-treatment sampling together yielded between 1 and 8 samples for each patient. Synthetic analogs of TCR templates were spiked into every PCR. Repertoires were generated with immunoSEQ multiplex PCR, while TCRdb's copy carries only in-frame clones and drops some. The data contain around 40,000 clones, approximately 81% of them singletons. This sample was taken from a study of PD-L1 blockade in urothelial cancer. Study in general: The patients' atezolizumab therapy, 1,200 mg intravenously every 3 weeks, started around 2014. Study outcomes and limitations: Greater 3-week expansion of tumor-associated blood clones was recorded for durable-benefit patients.

The sample was PBMCs, taken around atezolizumab (anti-PD-L1) treatment. This clonotype originated in a man aged 65 to 79 with urothelial cancer.

This chain's CDR3 is CATSRVGGSYEQYF. The CDR3 DNA is TGTGCCACCAGCAGAGTAGGCGGGAGTTACGAGCAGTACTTC. This chain joins TRBV15 and TRBJ2-7, with TRBD2 matching 7 bases. The CDR3 spans 14 residues. Germline-derived CDR1 and CDR2 are LNHNV and YYDKDF (reference sequence). J lost 4 bases, V lost 1 base, and 4 bases had no gene match.